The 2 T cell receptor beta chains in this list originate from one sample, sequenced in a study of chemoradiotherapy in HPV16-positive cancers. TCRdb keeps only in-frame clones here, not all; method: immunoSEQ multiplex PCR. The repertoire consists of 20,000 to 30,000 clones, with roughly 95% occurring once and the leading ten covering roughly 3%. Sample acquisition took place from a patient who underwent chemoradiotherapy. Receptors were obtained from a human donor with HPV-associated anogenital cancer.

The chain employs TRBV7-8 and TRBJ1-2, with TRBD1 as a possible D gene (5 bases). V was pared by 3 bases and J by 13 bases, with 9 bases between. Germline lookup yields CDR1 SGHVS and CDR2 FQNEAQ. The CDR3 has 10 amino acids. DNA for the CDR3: TGTGCCAGCAGCTTGACAGTCCTCACCTTC. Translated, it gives CASSLTVLTF.

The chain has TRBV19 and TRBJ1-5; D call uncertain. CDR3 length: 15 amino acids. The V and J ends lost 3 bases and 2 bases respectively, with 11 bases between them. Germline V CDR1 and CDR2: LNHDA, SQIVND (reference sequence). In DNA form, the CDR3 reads TGTGCCAGTAGTATTGAGGGAACAGGCAATCAGCCCCAGCATTTT. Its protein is CASSIEGTGNQPQHF.